The 4 T cell receptor beta chains reported below all come from one sample, sequenced in a study of glioma-infiltrating T cells after dendritic cell vaccination. The assay was immunoSEQ multiplex PCR, and TCRdb's table has in-frame clones only and misses some. In the table there are about 32,000 clones, 90% of which are singletons. The sample was blood, taken before dendritic cell vaccination. The receptor source for this set is a human donor with glioblastoma.

As DNA, the CDR3 is TGTGCCAGCAGCTTCGGCGGGGCCAGCACAGATACGCAGTATTTT. Protein sequence: CASSFGGASTDTQYF. The J gene is TRBJ2-3, the V gene TRBV7-8; perhaps TRBD2 as D (6 bases). The CDR3 consists of 15 residues. Germline CDR1 reads SGHVS; CDR2 reads FQNEAQ. V was cut by 3 bases and J by 0 bases, with 10 bases left in between.

V is TRBV5-1 and J is TRBJ1-3, with unresolved D. The CDR3 is 15 residues long. Deletions cut 0 bases from V and 0 bases from J, with 7 bases between. Per the germline V gene, CDR1 is SGHRS and CDR2 is YFSETQ. The CDR3 DNA is TGCGCCAGCAGCTTGGACGGGTACTCTGGAAACACCATATATTTT. This sequence encodes CASSLDGYSGNTIYF.

The rearrangement uses TRBV7-9 and TRBJ1-1; no firm D call. The germline V gene encodes CDR1 SEHNR and CDR2 FQNEAQ (reference sequence). The CDR3 sequence is 15 residues long. Trimming shortened V by 1 base and J by 4 bases, and 13 bases separated the two germline ends. The chain's CDR3 is CASSLGPRVSTEAFF. The CDR3 coding sequence is TGTGCCAGCAGCTTAGGTCCCCGGGTCAGCACTGAAGCTTTCTTT.

This chain joins TRBV6-5 and TRBJ2-5; 7 bases align to TRBD2. V was clipped by 6 bases and J by 7 bases; unmatched bases: 5. The CDR3 covers 12 residues. CDR1 and CDR2 (germline): MNHEY, SVGAGI. The CDR3 DNA follows: TGTGCCAGCAGCTCCCCGGGGGGGACCCAGTACTTC. This sequence encodes CASSSPGGTQYF.